Below are 6 T cell receptor beta chains sequenced from a single sample in a study of blood T cell repertoires in COVID-19. TCRdb's table, derived via immunoSEQ multiplex PCR, lists solely in-frame clones and lacks some. The table has fewer than 250,000 clones, 65% to 90% seen once; the top ten hold over 3.5%. Material for sequencing was peripheral blood. The receptors were gathered from a woman between 65 and 79 years old with acute or convalescent COVID-19.

The CDR3 nucleotides are TGTGCCAGCAGCCCATCAGGGGCACCTGGAAACACCATATATTTT. Amino acid sequence: CASSPSGAPGNTIYF. The chain links TRBV3-1 (or the pseudogene TRBV3-2) to TRBJ1-3; TRBD1 is a possible D gene (6 bases). The germline CDR1 and CDR2 sequences are LGHDT and YNNKEL (reference sequence). The CDR3 runs to 15 residues. V lost 4 bases to trimming and J lost 2 bases, with 12 bases between them.

The V gene is TRBV24-1, the J gene TRBJ1-4; D gene ambiguous. Germline values: CDR1 KGHDR, CDR2 SFDVKD. This CDR3 has 15 residues. With 2 bases removed from V and 8 bases from J, the gap between germline ends came to 14 bases. Here the CDR3 reads CATSDSGRLGEKLFF. Written as DNA, the CDR3 is TGTGCCACCAGTGATTCCGGAAGACTCGGGGAAAAACTGTTTTTT.

The CDR3 loop reads CAWSLRGGLTIYF. The CDR3 DNA sequence: TGTGCCTGGAGTCTTCGGGGAGGGTTAACCATATATTTT. This chain connects TRBV30 to TRBJ1-3; D not certain. Germline assignment: CDR1 GTSNPN and CDR2 SVGIG (reference sequence). V lost 2 bases to trimming and J lost 10 bases, with 15 bases between them. The CDR3 loop spans 13 amino acids.

V and J are TRBV25-1 and TRBJ1-5; D is possibly TRBD1 (6 bases). The germline V gene has CDR1 MGHDK and CDR2 SYGVNS. Trimming took 0 bases from V and 8 from J, leaving 14 bases between them. The CDR3 extends over 15 amino acids. CDR3: CASSEYTGIRKPQHF. Here the CDR3 DNA reads TGTGCCAGCAGTGAATATACAGGGATTAGAAAGCCCCAGCATTTT.

The rearrangement uses TRBV18 and TRBJ1-1; 8 bases line up with TRBD1. Germline values: CDR1 KGHSH, CDR2 LQKENI. V was pared by 3 bases and J by 2 bases, with 5 bases of the junction left unmatched. The CDR3 is made up of 15 amino acids. CDR3 amino acids: CASSPATGVNTEAFF. CDR3 in DNA: TGTGCCAGCTCACCTGCGACAGGGGTTAACACTGAAGCTTTCTTT.

The chain joins TRBV5-1 to TRBJ1-6, with a possible D match to TRBD1 (5 bases). The CDR3 spans 15 residues. The V end was cut by 0 bases, the J end by 9 bases, with 13 bases between. Germline-derived CDR1 and CDR2 are SGHRS and YFSETQ. Here the CDR3 reads CASSLDRQGSSPLHF. The DNA for the CDR3 is TGCGCCAGCAGCTTGGATAGGCAGGGTAGTTCACCCCTCCACTTT.